This T cell receptor (beta chain) was observed in a study of human thymus T cells. Study-wide points: In thymic and blood repertoires alike, V and J usage looked biased. Related research described strongly overlapping thymic repertoires in unrelated people.

Libraries were prepared by immunoSEQ multiplex PCR; TCRdb keeps only in-frame clonotypes and omits some of them. This sample carries roughly 130,000 clones, over 85% of them seen once, and the ten largest clones take around 0.024%. The study used thymus tissue resected during corrective heart surgery. The donors were infants in Finland with congenital heart defects, otherwise immunologically healthy. Germline CDR1 reads LGHNA; CDR2 reads YSLEER. V lost 1 base, J lost 4 bases, and 6 bases lay in between. The CDR3 extends over 13 amino acids. A word on this clone: Its antigen is as yet unknown.

Input material: thymus tissue. The V gene is TRBV4-3, the J gene TRBJ2-3; D is perhaps TRBD2 (6 bases). This sequence originates from a boy under two years old with a congenital heart defect but otherwise immunologically healthy. As DNA, the CDR3 is TGCGCCAGCAGCCAAGGGGAGGCAGATACGCAGTATTTT. Protein: CASSQGEADTQYF.